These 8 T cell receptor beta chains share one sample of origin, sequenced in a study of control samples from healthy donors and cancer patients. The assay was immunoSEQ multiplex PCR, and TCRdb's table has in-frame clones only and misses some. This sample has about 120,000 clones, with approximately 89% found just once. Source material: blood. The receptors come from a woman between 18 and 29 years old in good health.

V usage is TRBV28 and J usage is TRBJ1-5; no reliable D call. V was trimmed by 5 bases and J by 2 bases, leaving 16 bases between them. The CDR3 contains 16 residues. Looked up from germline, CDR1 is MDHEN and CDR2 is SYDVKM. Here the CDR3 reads CASSPLADGGNQPQHF. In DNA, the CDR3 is TGTGCCAGCAGTCCCCTTGCGGACGGAGGCAATCAGCCCCAGCATTTT.

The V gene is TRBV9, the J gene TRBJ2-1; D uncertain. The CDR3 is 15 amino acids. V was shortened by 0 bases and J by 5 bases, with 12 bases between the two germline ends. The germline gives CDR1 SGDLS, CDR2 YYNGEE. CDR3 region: CASSVEGQGHNEQFF. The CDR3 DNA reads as TGTGCCAGCAGCGTAGAAGGCCAAGGCCACAATGAGCAGTTCTTC.

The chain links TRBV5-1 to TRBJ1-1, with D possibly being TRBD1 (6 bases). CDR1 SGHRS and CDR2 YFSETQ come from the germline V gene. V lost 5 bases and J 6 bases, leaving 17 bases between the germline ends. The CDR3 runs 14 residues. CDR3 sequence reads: CASRQDPGTSEAFF. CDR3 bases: TGCGCCAGCAGGCAAGACCCCGGGACATCTGAAGCTTTCTTT.

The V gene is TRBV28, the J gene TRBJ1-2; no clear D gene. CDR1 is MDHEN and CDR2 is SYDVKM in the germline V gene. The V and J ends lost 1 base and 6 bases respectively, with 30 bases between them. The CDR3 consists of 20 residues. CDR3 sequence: CASSLFAGTNRGRGSNGYTF. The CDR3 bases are TGTGCCAGCAGTTTATTCGCGGGCACCAACCGCGGGAGAGGGTCGAATGGCTACACCTTC.

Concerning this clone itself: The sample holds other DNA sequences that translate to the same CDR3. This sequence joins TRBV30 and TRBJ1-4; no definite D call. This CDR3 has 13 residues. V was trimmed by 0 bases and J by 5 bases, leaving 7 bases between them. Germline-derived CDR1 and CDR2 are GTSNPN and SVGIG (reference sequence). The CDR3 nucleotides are TGTGCCTGGAGTGTCGGGTTGAATGAAAAACTGTTTTTT. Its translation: CAWSVGLNEKLFF.

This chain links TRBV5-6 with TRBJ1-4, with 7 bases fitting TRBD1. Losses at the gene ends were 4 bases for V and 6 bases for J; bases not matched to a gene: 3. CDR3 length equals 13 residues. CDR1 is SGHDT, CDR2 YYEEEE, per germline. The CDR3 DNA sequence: TGTGCCAGCAGCCAAGGACAGGATGAAAAACTGTTTTTT. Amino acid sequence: CASSQGQDEKLFF.

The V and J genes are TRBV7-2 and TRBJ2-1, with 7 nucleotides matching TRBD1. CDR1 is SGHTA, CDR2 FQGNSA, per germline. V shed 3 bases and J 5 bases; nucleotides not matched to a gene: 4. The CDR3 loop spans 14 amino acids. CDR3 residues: CASSLRQGNNEQFF. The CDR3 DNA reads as TGTGCCAGCAGCTTGAGACAGGGTAACAATGAGCAGTTCTTC.

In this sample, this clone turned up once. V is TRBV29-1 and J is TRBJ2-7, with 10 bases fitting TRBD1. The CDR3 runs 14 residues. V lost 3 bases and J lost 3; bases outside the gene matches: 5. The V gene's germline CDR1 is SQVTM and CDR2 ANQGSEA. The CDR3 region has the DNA TGCAGCGTTGAGGACCGGGACAGGGGCTACGAGCAGTACTTC. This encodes CSVEDRDRGYEQYF.